This T cell receptor beta chain was captured in a study of OX40 agonist ivuxolimab in advanced cancers. Blood was sampled at baseline, cycle 4 day 1, and cycle 7 day 1. Comments on this clone: Its antigen is currently unknown.

The data were produced by immunoSEQ multiplex PCR, yet TCRdb's version contains in-frame clones alone and is incomplete. Among roughly 42,000 clones listed, approximately 83% were seen once. Findings and limits, study-wide: Within 6 weeks, CD4+ and CD8+ blood T cells expanded clonally at 0.1 to 3.0 mg/kg. Some patients without response likewise showed low normalized clonal expansion.

V lost 0 bases and J lost 4, with 5 bases in between. Per germline, CDR1 SGHDT and CDR2 YYEEEE. This CDR3 is built from 13 residues. The sample here was CD4+ or CD8+ T cells sorted from blood, taken in a trial of the OX40 agonist ivuxolimab. The chain is built from TRBV5-6 and TRBJ1-3, with unresolved D. The TCR comes from an adult with an advanced solid tumor such as melanoma, head and neck, liver or kidney cancer. CDR3 sequence (DNA): TGTGCCAGCAGCTTGGGTTACGGAAACACCATATATTTT. Translating it yields CASSLGYGNTIYF. The full variable domain, rest sourced from reference TRBV5-6 and TRBJ1-3, is DAGVTQSPTHLIKTRGQQVTLRCSPKSGHDTVSWYQQALGQGPQFIFQYYEEEERQRGNFPDRFSGHQFPNYSSELNVNALLLGDSALYLCASSLGYGNTIYFGEGSWLTVV.